This T cell receptor beta chain was sequenced in a study of T cells in Graves' hyperthyroidism and ophthalmopathy. The CDR3 has 12 residues. The V end lost 3 bases, the J end lost 9 bases, and 12 bases lay between the germline ends. Per germline, CDR1 SQVTM and CDR2 ANQGSEA. On the basis of clinical symptoms, serum thyroxine and TRAb, thyroid ultrasound and orbital computed tomography, diagnoses were made. Amplified regions were TCR beta CDR3 sequences from RNA transcripts. The HTBI primer set was used in a first-round RT-PCR of the TCR CDR3. TCRdb independently ran MiXCR on the multiplex PCR reads; one entry per CDR3 protein. Among around 390,000 distinct CDR3 sequences, 14% were seen once, and the ten largest hold 15% to 20%. Ten or more counts support this clonotype.

The clonotype comes from a woman younger than 45 with Graves' ophthalmopathy. Sequenced material: blood. The chain carries TRBV29-1 and TRBJ2-1; D possibly uses TRBD1 or TRBD2 (6 bases each). CDR3 coding DNA: TGCAGCGTTGATACCAGGGGAGGTGAGCAGTTCTTC. It specifies CSVDTRGGEQFF.